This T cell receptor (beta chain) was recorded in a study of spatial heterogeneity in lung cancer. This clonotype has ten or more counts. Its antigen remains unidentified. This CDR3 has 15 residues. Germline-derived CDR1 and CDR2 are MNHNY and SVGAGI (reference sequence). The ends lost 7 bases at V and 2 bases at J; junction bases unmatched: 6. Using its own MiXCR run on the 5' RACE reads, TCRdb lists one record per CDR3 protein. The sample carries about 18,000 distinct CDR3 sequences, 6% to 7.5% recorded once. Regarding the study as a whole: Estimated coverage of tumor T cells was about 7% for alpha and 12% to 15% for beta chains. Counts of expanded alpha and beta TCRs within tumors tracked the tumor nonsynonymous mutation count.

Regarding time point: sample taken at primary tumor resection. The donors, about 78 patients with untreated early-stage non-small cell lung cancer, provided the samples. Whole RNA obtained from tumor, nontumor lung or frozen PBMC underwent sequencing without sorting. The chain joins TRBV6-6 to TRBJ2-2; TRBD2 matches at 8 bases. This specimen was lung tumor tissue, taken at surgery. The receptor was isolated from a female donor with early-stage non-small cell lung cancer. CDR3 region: CASKELAVNTGELFF. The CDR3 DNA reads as TGTGCCAGCAAGGAACTAGCGGTCAACACCGGGGAGCTGTTTTTT.